Reported below is one T cell receptor (beta chain). Different DNA sequences within this sample yield the same CDR3. In the original processing: It was from reference gene primer amplification that nucleated cell counts were estimated. Libraries were prepared by immunoSEQ multiplex PCR; TCRdb keeps only in-frame clonotypes and omits some of them. The V and J calls and clone size were taken over from that table, and D and trimming were inferred from the DNA. The data show some 140,000 clones, around 87% seen once. Unmatched junction bases numbered 0, after V lost 3 bases and J lost 2 bases. The CDR3 covers 14 residues. Germline V gives CDR1 SGHTA, CDR2 FQGNSA. These data are taken from a study of blood T cell repertoires in COVID-19. Study summary: Collection of acute and convalescent COVID-19 samples took place in the United States, Italy and Spain. T cells, B-cell-depleted T cells, or PBMCs supplied cDNA or gDNA.

This clonotype was sampled from a man between 50 and 59 years old with active COVID-19. The chain couples TRBV7-2 to TRBJ2-7; 11 nucleotides align to TRBD1. Sequencing was carried out using peripheral blood. For the CDR3, the DNA is TGTGCCAGCAGCTTGGGACAGGGGGCCTACGAGCAGTACTTC. Translation gives CASSLGQGAYEQYF.